The clone carrying this TCR beta chain is termed medium-sized. The entry originates in a study of graft-versus-host responses after intestinal transplantation. Plates contained about 200,000 CFSE-labeled responder cells and about 200,000 irradiated, violet-dye-labeled stimulator cells. Repertoires were generated with immunoSEQ multiplex PCR, while TCRdb's copy carries only in-frame clones and drops some. This table holds 20,000 to 25,000 clones, about a third found once. The germline V gene has CDR1 MGHDK and CDR2 SYGVNS. This CDR3 comprises 13 residues. The germline V and J ends were trimmed by 5 bases and 6 bases, with 13 bases remaining between them.

This receptor was identified in a human patient who received an intestinal transplant. The chain uses TRBV25-1 and TRBJ1-2, with D tentatively TRBD1 (6 bases). This specimen consisted of alloreactive CD8+ T cells from a mixed lymphocyte reaction culture, obtained before intestinal transplant. Subset in this sample: CFSE-low proliferating T cells sorted from approximately 6-day pre-transplant mixed lymphocyte reaction (GvH or HvG direction). This CDR3 is CASSLGGVDGYTF. The DNA for the CDR3 is TGTGCCAGCAGTCTCGGGGGCGTTGATGGCTACACCTTC.